Listed below are T cell receptor beta chains from one sample, sequenced in a study of blood T cell repertoires in COVID-19. Assay used: immunoSEQ multiplex PCR; TCRdb lists only in-frame clones, some missing. The data contain more than 200,000 clones, 75% to 85% of them singletons. The sequencing sample was made of peripheral blood. The receptors originated from a woman aged 80 or older with COVID-19, enrolled during active disease. Both conserved end residues are trimmed from each CDR3.

J	V	CDR3
TRBJ2-1	TRBV29-1	SVSQYREMNEQF
TRBJ1-6	TRBV11-2	ASSLTGLVGNSPLH
TRBJ1-5	TRBV18	ASSPGPGLPQH
TRBJ2-2	TRBV4-2	ASSLEGARTGELF
TRBJ1-6	TRBV19	ASRGLTAYNSPLH
TRBJ2-1	TRBV5-1	ASSLAGGRNYNEQF
TRBJ1-2	TRBV5-5	ASSPGQGYGYT
TRBJ1-2	TRBV15	ATSRDTGEGYT
TRBJ1-1	TRBV7-2	ASSLATYPRTEAF
TRBJ1-5	TRBV28	ASSKSGQGVFQPQH
TRBJ2-7	TRBV7-2	ASSSVGASGSYEQY
TRBJ1-3	TRBV4-3	ASSNGIHPGDTIY
TRBJ1-1	TRBV10-3	AISRLDTGQTEAF
TRBJ2-5	TRBV16	ASSQFRAGEETQY
TRBJ2-7	TRBV5-1	ASGSNPVGTGDRSKQY
TRBJ1-2	TRBV7-2	ASSPLTGTVYGYT
TRBJ1-5	TRBV2	ASSEVLLTSRNQPQH
TRBJ2-2	TRBV3-1/TRBV3-2	ASSQILLNTGELF
TRBJ1-3	TRBV6-1	ASSQPGAVGTIY
TRBJ1-5	TRBV7-2	ASSPGGQGTQPQH
TRBJ1-2	TRBV19	ASSIDSRGYGYT
TRBJ2-1	TRBV6-2/TRBV6-3	ASSYSNLEYNEQF
TRBJ1-2	TRBV4-1	ASSQNRGYGYT
TRBJ2-3	TRBV6-6	ASARRESGPTDTQY
TRBJ1-2	TRBV28	ASSSTSKSTNYGYT
TRBJ2-2	TRBV5-1	ASSLAITGELF
TRBJ1-2	TRBV2	ASIPDRGDLYGYT
TRBJ1-5	TRBV19	ASSMGRGYNQPQH
TRBJ2-5	TRBV3-1/TRBV3-2	ASGVLGLAQY
TRBJ2-2	TRBV5-5	ASSLARVWGTGELF
TRBJ2-4	TRBV5-1	ASRDTAKNIQY
TRBJ2-7	TRBV5-1	ASSPLAGGYEQY
TRBJ2-5	TRBV9	ASSVGGREGETQY
TRBJ1-3	TRBV9	ASSYGQGNGNTIY
TRBJ1-1	TRBV7-9	ASSLPGQGAGGEAF
TRBJ1-6	TRBV9	ASSVGPGILSPLH
TRBJ1-4	TRBV6-6	ASERSDGKLF
TRBJ1-1	TRBV19	ASSITGTLGAMNTEAF
TRBJ2-5	TRBV2	ASRGGAQETQY
TRBJ1-5	TRBV5-8	ASSLRPATGVQPQH
TRBJ2-3	TRBV2	ASSVNLIRTDTQY
TRBJ1-1	TRBV6-6	ASSYRTGIPF
TRBJ1-4	TRBV5-1	ASQGGPNEKLF
TRBJ2-5	TRBV11-3	ASSSHGTSGQETQY
TRBJ2-7	TRBV20-1	SASEGARYEQY
TRBJ1-1	TRBV7-9	ASSLLWTGALNTEAF
TRBJ2-6	TRBV7-2	ASSSSGGIGANVLT
TRBJ2-1	TRBV5-1	ASSTRTGGTNEQF
TRBJ2-5	TRBV30	AWSSGRTETQY
TRBJ1-5	TRBV19	ASTRTGNHNSNQPQH
TRBJ1-5	TRBV27	ASSLDRGGRPQH
TRBJ2-5	TRBV9	ASSVGLQGRETQY
TRBJ1-3	TRBV28	ASSFPGQGSGNTIY